This TCR beta chain was sequenced during a study of blood T cells in healthy people across ages. The authors drew around 9.4 milliliters of peripheral blood from each donor. The second PCR ran roughly 6 to 11 cycles with a sample-barcoded 5' primer and J-beta primers. The template-switch adaptor was a 5' adaptor with 12 random nucleotides. It tagged each cDNA molecule. One entry per CDR3 protein, called by TCRdb with MiXCR from the 5' RACE reads. This sample carries 1.2 million to 1.5 million distinct CDR3 sequences, 42% of them seen once, and the ten largest clones take 7% to 9%. This sequence originates from a young woman in good health. Sequencing was carried out using blood.

The CDR3 loop is CSAREDTIWTGNYGYTF. DNA for the CDR3: TGCAGTGCTAGAGAAGACACTATATGGACAGGCAACTATGGCTACACCTTC. The chain carries TRBV20-1 and TRBJ1-2; 7 bases match TRBD1. Germline V gives CDR1 DFQATT, CDR2 SNEGSKA (reference sequence). This CDR3 spans 17 amino acids. Germline trimming cut 0 bases from V and 2 bases from J; bases unmatched to any gene: 12.